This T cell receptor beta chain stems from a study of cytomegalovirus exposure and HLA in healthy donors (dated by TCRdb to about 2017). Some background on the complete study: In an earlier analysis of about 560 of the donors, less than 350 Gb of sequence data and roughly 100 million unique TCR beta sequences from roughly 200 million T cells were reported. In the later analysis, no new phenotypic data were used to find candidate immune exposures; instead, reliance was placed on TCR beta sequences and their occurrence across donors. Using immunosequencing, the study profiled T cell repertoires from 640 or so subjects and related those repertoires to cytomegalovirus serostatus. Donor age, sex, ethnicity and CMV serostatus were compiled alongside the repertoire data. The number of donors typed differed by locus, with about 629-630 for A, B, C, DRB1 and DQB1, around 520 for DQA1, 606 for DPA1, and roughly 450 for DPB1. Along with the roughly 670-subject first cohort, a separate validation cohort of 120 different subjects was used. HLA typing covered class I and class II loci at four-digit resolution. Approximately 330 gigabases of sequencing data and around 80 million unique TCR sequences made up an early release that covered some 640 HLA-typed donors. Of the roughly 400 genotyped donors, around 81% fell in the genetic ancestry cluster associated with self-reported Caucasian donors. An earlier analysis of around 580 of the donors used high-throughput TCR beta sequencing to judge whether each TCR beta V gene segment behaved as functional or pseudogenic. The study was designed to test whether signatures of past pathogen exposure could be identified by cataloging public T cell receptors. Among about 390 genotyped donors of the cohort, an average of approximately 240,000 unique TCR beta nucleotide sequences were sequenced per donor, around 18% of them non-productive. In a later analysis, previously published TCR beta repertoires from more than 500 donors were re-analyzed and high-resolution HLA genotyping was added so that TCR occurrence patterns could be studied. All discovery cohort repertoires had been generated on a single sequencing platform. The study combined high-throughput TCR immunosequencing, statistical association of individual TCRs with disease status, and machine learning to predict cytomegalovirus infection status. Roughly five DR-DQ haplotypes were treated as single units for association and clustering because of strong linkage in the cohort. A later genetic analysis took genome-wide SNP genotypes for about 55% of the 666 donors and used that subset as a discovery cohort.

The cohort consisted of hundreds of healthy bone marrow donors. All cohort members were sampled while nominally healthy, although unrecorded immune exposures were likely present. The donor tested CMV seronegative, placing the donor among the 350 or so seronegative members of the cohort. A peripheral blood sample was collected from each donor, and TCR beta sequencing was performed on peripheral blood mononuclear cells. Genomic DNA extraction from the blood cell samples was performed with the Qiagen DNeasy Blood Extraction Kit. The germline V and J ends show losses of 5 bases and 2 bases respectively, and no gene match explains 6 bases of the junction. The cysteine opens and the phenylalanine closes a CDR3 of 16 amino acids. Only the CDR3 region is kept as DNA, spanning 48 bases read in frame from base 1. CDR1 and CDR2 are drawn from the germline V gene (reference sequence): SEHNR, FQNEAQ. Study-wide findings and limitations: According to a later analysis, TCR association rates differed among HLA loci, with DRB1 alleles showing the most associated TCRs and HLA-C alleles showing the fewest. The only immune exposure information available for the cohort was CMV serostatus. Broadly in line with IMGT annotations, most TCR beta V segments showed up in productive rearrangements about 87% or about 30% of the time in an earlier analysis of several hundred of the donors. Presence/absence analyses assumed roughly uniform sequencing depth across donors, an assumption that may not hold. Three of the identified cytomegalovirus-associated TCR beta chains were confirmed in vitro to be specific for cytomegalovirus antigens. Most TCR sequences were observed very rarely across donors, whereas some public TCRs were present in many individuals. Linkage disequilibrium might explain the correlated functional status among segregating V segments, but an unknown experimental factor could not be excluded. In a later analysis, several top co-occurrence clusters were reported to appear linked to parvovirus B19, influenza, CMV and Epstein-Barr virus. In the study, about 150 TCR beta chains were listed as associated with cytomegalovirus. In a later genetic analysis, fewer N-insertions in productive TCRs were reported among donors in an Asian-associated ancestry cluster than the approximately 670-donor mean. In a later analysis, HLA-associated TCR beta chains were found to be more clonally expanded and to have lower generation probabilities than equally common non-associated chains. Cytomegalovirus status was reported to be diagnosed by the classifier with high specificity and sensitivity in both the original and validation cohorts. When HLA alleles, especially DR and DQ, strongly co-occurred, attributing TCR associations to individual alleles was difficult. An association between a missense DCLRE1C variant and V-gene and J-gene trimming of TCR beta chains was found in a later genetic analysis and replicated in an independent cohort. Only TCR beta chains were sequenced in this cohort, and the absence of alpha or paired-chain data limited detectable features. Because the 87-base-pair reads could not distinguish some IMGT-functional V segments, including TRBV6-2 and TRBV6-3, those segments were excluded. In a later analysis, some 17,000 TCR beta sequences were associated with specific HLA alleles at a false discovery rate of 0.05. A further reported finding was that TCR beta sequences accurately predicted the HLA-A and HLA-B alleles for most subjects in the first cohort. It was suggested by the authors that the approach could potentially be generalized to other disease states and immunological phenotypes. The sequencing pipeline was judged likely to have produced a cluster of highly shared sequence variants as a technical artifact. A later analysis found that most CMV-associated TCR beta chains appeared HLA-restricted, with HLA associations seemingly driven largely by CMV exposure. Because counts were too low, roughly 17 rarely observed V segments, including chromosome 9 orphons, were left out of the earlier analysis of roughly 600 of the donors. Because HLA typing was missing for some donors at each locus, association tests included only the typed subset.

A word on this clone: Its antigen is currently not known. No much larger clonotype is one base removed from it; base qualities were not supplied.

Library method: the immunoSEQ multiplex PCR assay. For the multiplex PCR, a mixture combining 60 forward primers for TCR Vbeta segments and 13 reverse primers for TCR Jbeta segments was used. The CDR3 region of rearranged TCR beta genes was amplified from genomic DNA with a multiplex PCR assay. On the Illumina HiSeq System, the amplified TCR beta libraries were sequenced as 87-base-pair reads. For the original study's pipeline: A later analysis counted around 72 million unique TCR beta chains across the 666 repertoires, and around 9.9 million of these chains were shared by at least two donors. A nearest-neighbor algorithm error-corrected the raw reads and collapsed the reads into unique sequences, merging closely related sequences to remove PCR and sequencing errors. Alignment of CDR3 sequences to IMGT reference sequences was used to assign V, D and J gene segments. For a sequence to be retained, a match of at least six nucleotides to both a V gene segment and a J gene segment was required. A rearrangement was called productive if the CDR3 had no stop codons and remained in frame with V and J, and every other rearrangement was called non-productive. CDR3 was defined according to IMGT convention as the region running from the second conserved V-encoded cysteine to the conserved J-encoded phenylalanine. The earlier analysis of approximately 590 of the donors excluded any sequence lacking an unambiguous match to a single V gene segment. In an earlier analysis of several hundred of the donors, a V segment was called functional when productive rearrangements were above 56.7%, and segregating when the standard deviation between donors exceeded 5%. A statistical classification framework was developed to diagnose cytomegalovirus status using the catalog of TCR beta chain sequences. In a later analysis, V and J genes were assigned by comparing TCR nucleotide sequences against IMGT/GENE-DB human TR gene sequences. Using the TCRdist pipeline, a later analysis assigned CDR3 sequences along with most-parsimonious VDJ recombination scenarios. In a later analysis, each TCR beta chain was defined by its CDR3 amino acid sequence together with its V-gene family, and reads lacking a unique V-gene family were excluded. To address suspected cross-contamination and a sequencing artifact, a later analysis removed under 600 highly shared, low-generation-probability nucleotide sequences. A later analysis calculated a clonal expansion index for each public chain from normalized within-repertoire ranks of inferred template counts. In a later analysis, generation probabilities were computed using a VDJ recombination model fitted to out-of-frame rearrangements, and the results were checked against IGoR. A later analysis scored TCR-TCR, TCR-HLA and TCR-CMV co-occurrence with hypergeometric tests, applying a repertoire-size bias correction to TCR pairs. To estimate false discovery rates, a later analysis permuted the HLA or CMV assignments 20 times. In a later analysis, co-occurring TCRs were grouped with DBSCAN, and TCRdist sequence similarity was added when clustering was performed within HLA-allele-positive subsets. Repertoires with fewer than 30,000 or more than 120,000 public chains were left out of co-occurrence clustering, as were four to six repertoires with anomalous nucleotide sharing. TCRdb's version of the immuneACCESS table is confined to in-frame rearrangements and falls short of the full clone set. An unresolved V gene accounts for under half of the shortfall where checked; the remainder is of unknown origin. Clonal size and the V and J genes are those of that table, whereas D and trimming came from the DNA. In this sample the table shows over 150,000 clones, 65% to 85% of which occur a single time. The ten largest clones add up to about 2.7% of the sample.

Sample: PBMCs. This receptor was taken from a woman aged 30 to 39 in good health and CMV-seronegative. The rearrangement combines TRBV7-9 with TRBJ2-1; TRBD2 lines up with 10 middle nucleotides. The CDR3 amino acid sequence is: CASSPKSGGAYNEQFF. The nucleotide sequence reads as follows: TGTGCCAGCAGCCCCAAAAGCGGGGGGGCCTACAATGAGCAGTTCTTC.